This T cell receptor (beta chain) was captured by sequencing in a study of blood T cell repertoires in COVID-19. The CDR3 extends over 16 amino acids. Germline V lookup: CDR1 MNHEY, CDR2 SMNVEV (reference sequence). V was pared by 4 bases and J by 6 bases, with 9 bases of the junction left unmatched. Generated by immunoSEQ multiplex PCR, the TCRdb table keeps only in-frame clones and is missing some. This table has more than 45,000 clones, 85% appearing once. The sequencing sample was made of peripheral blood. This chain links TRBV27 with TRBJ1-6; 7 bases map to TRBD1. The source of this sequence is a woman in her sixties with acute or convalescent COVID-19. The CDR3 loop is CASSSGTGAINSPLHF. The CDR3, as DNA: TGTGCCAGCAGTTCGGGTACAGGGGCGATTAATTCACCCCTCCACTTT.